The present TCR beta chain was sequenced within a study of blood T cell repertoires in COVID-19. Sequencing used immunoSEQ multiplex PCR; TCRdb keeps in-frame clones, though not all of them. This sample carries just over 90,000 clones, about 80% of them seen once, and the ten largest clones take about 16%. This clone was detected only a few times. This CDR3 region has 15 residues. The germline CDR1 and CDR2 sequences are SNHLY and FYNNEI. V was shortened by 5 bases and J by 2 bases, with 14 bases between the two germline ends. Sequenced material: peripheral blood. The V call is TRBV2, the J call TRBJ2-3; possibly TRBD1 for D (6 bases). The origin of this receptor is a human donor in a cohort sampled during active COVID-19. The CDR3 spells CASSLGGSNTDTQYF. CDR3 DNA sequence: TGTGCCAGCAGTCTAGGGGGAAGCAACACAGATACGCAGTATTTT.